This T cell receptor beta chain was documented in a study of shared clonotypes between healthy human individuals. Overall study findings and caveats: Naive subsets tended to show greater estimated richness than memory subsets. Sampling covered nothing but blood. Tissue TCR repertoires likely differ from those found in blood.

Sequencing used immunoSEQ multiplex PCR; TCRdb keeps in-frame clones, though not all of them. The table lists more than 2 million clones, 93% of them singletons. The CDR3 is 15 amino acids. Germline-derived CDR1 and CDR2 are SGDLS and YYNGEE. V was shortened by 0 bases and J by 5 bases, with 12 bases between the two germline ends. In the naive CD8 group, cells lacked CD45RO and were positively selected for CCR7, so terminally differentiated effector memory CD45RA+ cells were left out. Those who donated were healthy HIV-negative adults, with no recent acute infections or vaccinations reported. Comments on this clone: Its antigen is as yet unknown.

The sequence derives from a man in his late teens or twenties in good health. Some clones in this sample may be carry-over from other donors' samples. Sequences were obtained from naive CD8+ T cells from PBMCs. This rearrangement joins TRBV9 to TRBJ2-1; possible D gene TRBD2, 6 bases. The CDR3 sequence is CASSVAGKRDNEQFF. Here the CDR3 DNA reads TGTGCCAGCAGCGTAGCGGGGAAGCGGGACAATGAGCAGTTCTTC.